This TCR beta chain was retrieved from a study of CD8 T cells in Susac syndrome. Study summary: The Susac syndrome patients were therapy-naive, on corticosteroids, or on intravenous immunoglobulin alone at blood draw.

After extraction with the RNeasy kit, roughly 0.5 to 1 ug of the RNA was reverse transcribed using random hexamers. The method of amplification for TCR beta CDR3 was immunoSEQ multiplex PCR, covering 54 Vbeta and 13 Jbeta. TCRdb re-called the immunoSEQ multiplex PCR reads through MiXCR, storing one row per CDR3 protein. The table lists roughly 100,000 distinct CDR3 sequences, approximately 94% of them singletons. Sequencing used CD8+ T cells from PBMCs. The origin of this receptor is a human donor with Susac syndrome.

The CDR3 region is CSVGAAMNTEAFF. In DNA, the CDR3 is TGCAGCGTTGGGGCGGCTATGAACACTGAAGCTTTCTTT. The chain is built from TRBV29-1 and TRBJ1-1; D is uncertain. Trimming shortened V by 4 bases and J by 0 bases, and 9 bases separated the two germline ends. The germline V gene has CDR1 SQVTM and CDR2 ANQGSEA. This CDR3 is built from 13 residues.